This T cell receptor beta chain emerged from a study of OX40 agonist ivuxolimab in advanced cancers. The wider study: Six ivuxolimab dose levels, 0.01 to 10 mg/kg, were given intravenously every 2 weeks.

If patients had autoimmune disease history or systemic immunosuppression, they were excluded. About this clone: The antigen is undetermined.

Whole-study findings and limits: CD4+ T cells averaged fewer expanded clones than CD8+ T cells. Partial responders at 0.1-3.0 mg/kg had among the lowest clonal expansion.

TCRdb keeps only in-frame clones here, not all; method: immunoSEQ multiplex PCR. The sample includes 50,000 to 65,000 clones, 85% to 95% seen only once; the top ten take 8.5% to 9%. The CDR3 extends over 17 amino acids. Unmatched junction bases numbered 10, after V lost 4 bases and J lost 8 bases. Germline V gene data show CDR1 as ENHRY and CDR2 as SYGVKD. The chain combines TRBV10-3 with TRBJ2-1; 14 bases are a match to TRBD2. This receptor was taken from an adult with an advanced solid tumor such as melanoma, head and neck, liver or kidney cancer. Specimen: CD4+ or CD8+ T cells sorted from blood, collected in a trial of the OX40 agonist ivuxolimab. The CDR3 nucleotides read TGTGCCATCAGTGCGGGACTAGCGGGAGCGTTTTCGGATGAGCAGTTCTTC. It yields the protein CAISAGLAGAFSDEQFF.